The clone carrying this T cell receptor beta chain was counted a single time. Original analysis: Amplification from reference gene primers served as the basis for estimated nucleated cell counts. Sequencing used immunoSEQ multiplex PCR; TCRdb keeps in-frame clones, though not all of them. The DNA was the basis for D and trimming; V, J and clone size are from that table. The sample records about 86,000 clones, about 87% being singletons. The CDR3 consists of 12 residues. The V end was cut by 2 bases, the J end by 11 bases, with 12 bases between. Germline lookup yields CDR1 MDHEN and CDR2 SYDVKM. The sample belongs to a study of blood T cell repertoires in COVID-19. Study in general: The United States, Italy and Spain provided the acute and convalescent COVID-19 samples. The cDNA or gDNA used as material had been derived from T cells, B-cell-depleted T cells, or PBMCs.

This clonotype originated in a human donor in a cohort sampled during active COVID-19. The material sequenced was peripheral blood. The V and J genes are TRBV28 and TRBJ1-2; D might be TRBD1 (6 bases). DNA of the CDR3: TGTGCCAGCAGTTTAAGCTTGACAGGTTACACCTTC. The encoded protein is CASSLSLTGYTF.